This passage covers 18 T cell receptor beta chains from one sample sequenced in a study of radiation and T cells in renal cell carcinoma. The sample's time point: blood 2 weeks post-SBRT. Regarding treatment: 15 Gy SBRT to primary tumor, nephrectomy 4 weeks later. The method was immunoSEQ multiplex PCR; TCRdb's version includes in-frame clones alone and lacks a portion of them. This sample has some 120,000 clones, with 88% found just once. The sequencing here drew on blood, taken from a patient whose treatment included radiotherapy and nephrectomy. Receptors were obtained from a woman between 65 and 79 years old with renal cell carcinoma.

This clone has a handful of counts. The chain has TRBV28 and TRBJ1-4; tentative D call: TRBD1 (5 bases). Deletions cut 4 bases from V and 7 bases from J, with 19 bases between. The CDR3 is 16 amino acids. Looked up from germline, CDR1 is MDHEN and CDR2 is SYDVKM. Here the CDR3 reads CASSSLSGWEGEKLFF. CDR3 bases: TGTGCCAGCAGTTCTCTCTCAGGGTGGGAGGGTGAAAAACTGTTTTTT.

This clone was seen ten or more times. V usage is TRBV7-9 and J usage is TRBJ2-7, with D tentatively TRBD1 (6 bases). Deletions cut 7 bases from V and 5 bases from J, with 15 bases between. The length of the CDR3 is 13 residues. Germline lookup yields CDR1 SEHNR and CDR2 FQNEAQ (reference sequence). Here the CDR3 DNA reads TGTGCCAGCACCAACCCAGGGGCGGACGAGCAGTACTTC. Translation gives CASTNPGADEQYF.

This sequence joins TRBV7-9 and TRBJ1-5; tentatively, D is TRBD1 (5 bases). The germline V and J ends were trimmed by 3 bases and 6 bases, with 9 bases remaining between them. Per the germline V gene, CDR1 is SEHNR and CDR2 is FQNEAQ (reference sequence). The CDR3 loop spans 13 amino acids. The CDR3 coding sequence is TGTGCCAGCAGCTTGGGGGAGTTTCAGCCCCAGCATTTT. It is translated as CASSLGEFQPQHF.

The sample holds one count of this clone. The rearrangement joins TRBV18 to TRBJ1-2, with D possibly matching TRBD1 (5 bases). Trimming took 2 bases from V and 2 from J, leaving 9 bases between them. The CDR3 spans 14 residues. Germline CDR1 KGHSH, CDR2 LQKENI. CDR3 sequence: CASSPSRQNYGYTF. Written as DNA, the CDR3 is TGTGCCAGCTCACCAAGTAGACAGAACTATGGCTACACCTTC.

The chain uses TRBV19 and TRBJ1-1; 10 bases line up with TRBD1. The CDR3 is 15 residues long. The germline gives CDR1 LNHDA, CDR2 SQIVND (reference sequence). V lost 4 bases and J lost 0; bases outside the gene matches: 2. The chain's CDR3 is CASSKGQGMNTEAFF. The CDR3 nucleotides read TGTGCCAGTAGTAAGGGACAGGGGATGAACACTGAAGCTTTCTTT.

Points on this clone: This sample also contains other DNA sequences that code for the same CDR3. The CDR3 region is CASSPPRGEQYF. As DNA, the CDR3 is TGTGCCAGCAGTCCACCTAGAGGCGAGCAGTACTTC. The genes are TRBV13 and TRBJ2-7; no definite D call. The CDR3 totals 12 residues. CDR1 and CDR2 (germline): PRHDT, FYEKMQ (reference sequence). V was trimmed by 6 bases and J by 6 bases, leaving 12 bases between them.

The CDR3 is CASKGGATDTQYF. In nucleotides, the CDR3 is TGTGCCAGTAAGGGCGGAGCCACAGATACGCAGTATTTT. The genes are TRBV19 and TRBJ2-3; no definite D call. CDR1 LNHDA and CDR2 SQIVND come from the germline V gene (reference sequence). This CDR3 spans 13 amino acids. Trimming shortened V by 7 bases and J by 2 bases, and 10 bases separated the two germline ends.

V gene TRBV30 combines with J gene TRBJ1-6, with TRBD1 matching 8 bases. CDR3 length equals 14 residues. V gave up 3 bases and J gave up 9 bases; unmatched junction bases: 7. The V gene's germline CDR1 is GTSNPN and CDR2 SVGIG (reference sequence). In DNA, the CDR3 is TGTGCCTGGAGCCACAGGGGGTTGAGTTCACCCCTCCACTTT. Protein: CAWSHRGLSSPLHF.

The CDR3 DNA follows: TGTGCCATCAGTCCCGGGACACAGAACACTGAAGCTTTCTTT. It codes for CAISPGTQNTEAFF. This chain connects TRBV10-3 to TRBJ1-1, with a possible D match to TRBD1 (6 bases). Trimming pared 5 bases from V and 1 base from J, leaving 11 bases between. Germline V CDR1 and CDR2: ENHRY, SYGVKD. This CDR3 is built from 14 residues.

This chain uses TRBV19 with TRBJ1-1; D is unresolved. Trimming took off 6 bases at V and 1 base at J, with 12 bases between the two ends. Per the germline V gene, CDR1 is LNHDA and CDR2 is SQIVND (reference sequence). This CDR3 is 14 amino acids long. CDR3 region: CASSQYGGNTEAFF. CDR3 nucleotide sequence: TGTGCCAGTAGCCAGTACGGTGGGAACACTGAAGCTTTCTTT.

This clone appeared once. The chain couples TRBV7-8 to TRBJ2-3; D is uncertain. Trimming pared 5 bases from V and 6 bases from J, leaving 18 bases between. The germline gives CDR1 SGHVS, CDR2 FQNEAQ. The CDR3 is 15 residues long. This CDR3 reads CASSPPTPGYDTQYF. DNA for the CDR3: TGTGCCAGCAGCCCCCCTACACCAGGATATGATACGCAGTATTTT.

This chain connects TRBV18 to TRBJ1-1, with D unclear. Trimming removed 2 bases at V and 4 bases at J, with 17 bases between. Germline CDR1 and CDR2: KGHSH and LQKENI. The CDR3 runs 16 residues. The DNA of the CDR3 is TGTGCCAGCTCACCAGACCTAAAGAGGGTAGGCACTGAAGCTTTCTTT. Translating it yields CASSPDLKRVGTEAFF.

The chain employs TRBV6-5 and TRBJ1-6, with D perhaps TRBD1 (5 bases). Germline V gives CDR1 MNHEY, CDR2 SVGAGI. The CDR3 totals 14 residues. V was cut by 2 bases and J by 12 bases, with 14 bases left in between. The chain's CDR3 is CASSYEGREGPLHF. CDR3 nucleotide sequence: TGTGCCAGCAGTTACGAGGGCAGGGAAGGACCCCTCCACTTT.

CDR3 loop: CASSFGNYGYTF. CDR3 bases: TGTGCCAGCAGTTTTGGCAACTATGGCTACACCTTC. The rearrangement joins TRBV28 to TRBJ1-2, with unresolved D. CDR3 length: 12 residues. V was shortened by 3 bases and J by 2 bases, with 4 bases between the two germline ends. Germline CDR1 MDHEN, CDR2 SYDVKM.

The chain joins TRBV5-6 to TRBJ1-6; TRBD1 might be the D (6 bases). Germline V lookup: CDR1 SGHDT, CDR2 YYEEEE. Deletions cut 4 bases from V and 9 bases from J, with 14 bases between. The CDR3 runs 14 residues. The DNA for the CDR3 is TGTGCCAGCAGCCTTACAGGGATCGGTTCACCCCTCCACTTT. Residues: CASSLTGIGSPLHF.

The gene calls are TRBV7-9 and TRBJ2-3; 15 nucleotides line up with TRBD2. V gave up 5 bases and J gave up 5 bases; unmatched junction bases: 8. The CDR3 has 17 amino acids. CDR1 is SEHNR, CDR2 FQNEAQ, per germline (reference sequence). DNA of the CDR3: TGTGCCAGCAGCCCCTTGGGACTAGCGGGGGGCGGAGATACGCAGTATTTT. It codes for CASSPLGLAGGGDTQYF.

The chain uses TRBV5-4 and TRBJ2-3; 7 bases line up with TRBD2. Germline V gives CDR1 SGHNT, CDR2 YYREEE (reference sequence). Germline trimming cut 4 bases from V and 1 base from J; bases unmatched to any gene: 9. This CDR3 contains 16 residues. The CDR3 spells CASSRGPSGGTDTQYF. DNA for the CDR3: TGTGCCAGCAGCCGGGGCCCCAGCGGGGGCACAGATACGCAGTATTTT.

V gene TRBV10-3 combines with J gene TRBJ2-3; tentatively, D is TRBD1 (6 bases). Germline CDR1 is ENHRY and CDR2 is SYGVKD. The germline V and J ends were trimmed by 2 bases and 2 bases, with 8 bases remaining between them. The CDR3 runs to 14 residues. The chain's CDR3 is CAISEGGPTDTQYF. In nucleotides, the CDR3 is TGTGCCATCAGTGAGGGGGGCCCCACAGATACGCAGTATTTT.